This T cell receptor beta chain was recovered during a study of human T cells and chemical hapten exposure. In the study overall: Patients additionally received therapeutic doses of diphenylcyclopropenone on the scalp once a week, and this continued throughout the approximately 26-week study.

This clonotype has ten or more counts. TCRdb used MiXCR to reprocess the RACE reads, holding one entry per CDR3 protein. The sample has a few hundred thousand distinct CDR3 sequences, under 6.5% seen once. The CDR3 length is 15 residues. The germline gives CDR1 SGHTA, CDR2 FQGNSA. Trimming left V 3 bases short and J 2 bases short, with 10 bases between. Time point denoted: patch test 2, 6 weeks after DPC sensitization. Treatment here: therapeutic diphenylcyclopropenone sensitization with weekly scalp DPC. Those who donated were patients with alopecia, 18 to 70 years of age, and suitable for DPC. Sequences were derived from whole blood, sampled in connection with sensitization to the hapten diphenylcyclopropenone (DPC). This rearrangement joins TRBV7-2 to TRBJ2-2; D is ambiguous. The sequence was collected from a woman aged 18-29 years with alopecia areata. Some clones in this sample may be carry-over from other donors' samples. The CDR3 coding sequence is TGTGCCAGCAGCTTCGGCACGGCAAACACCGGGGAGCTGTTTTTT. Its translation is CASSFGTANTGELFF.